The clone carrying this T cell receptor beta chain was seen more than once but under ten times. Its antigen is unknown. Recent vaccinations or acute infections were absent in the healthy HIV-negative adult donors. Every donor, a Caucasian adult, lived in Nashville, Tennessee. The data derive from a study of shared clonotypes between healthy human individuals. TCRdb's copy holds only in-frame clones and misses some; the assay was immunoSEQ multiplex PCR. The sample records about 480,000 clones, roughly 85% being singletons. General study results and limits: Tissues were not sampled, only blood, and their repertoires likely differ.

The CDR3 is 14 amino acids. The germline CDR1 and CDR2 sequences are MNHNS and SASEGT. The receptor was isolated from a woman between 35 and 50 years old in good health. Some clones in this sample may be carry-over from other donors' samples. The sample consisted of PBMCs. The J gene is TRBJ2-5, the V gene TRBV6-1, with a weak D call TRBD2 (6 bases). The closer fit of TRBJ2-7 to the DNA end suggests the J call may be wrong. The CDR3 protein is CASSEQEEGYEQYF. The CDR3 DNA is TGTGCCAGCAGTGAACAAGAGGAGGGCTACGAGCAGTACTTC.